A selection of T cell receptor beta chains follows, all from one sample in a study of control samples from healthy donors and cancer patients. Assay used: immunoSEQ multiplex PCR; TCRdb lists only in-frame clones, some missing. The table has around 51,000 clones, around nine tenths seen once. The sequenced sample consisted of PBMCs. These receptors were obtained from a man in his fifties or sixties with head and neck cancer. Each CDR3 is given with its conserved first and last residue. A D gene is named only where the DNA matches it firmly. The size of a clone is reported for some rows only, either as once, few or many, or as a class for expanded clones.

j_gene | d_gene | abundance | v_gene | CDR3aa | CDR3nt
TRBJ1-6 | - | - | TRBV19 | CASSSPPPWNSPLHF | TGTGCCAGTAGCTCCCCACCCCCTTGGAATTCACCCCTCCACTTT
TRBJ2-7 | TRBD1 | - | TRBV7-9 | CASSLRGQEFYEQYF | TGTGCCAGCAGCCTACGGGGACAGGAGTTCTACGAGCAGTACTTC
TRBJ2-7 | - | - | TRBV3-1/TRBV3-2 | CASSQDWLYEQYF | TGTGCCAGCAGCCAAGATTGGCTGTACGAGCAGTACTTC
TRBJ2-1 | TRBD1 | once | TRBV20-1 | CSAGASRDRLSYNEQFF | TGCAGTGCTGGTGCTTCCCGGGACAGACTATCCTACAATGAGCAGTTCTTC
TRBJ2-5 | TRBD2 | - | TRBV29-1 | CSIPIGTRQETQYF | TGCAGCATACCAATCGGGACTAGGCAAGAGACCCAGTACTTC
TRBJ2-2 | TRBD2 | - | TRBV7-2 | CASSAPRGGAGELFF | TGTGCCAGCAGCGCCCCTCGCGGGGGGGCCGGGGAGCTGTTTTTT
TRBJ2-5 | - | few | TRBV4-2 | CASSQGPKMETQYF | TGTGCCAGCAGCCAAGGGCCTAAGATGGAGACCCAGTACTTC
TRBJ2-1 | - | - | TRBV3-1/TRBV3-2 | CASSQPPGSEQFF | TGTGCCAGCAGCCAACCACCAGGGAGCGAGCAGTTCTTC
TRBJ2-7 | - | - | TRBV7-9 | CASSPWTDYGQYF | TGTGCCAGCAGCCCATGGACAGACTACGGGCAGTACTTC
TRBJ2-3 | - | - | TRBV4-1 | CASSQRASGTDTQYF | TGCGCCAGCAGCCAAAGGGCTAGCGGCACAGATACGCAGTATTTT
TRBJ2-1 | - | - | TRBV11-2 | CASSLARASSYNEQFF | TGTGCCAGCAGCTTAGCCCGCGCCAGCTCCTACAATGAGCAGTTCTTC
TRBJ2-5 | - | - | TRBV4-3 | CASSQDSGQETQYF | TGCGCCAGCAGCCAAGATTCGGGCCAAGAGACCCAGTACTTC
TRBJ1-5 | TRBD1 | - | TRBV10-3 | CAISESQGWDRGNQPQHF | TGTGCCATCAGTGAGTCCCAGGGCTGGGACAGGGGAAACCAGCCCCAGCATTTT
TRBJ1-5 | TRBD1 | - | TRBV28 | CASSRTGINQPQHF | TGTGCCAGCAGCCGGACAGGGATCAATCAGCCCCAGCATTTT
TRBJ1-3 | - | - | TRBV10-3 | CAIREAPRGRNTIYF | TGTGCCATCAGGGAGGCCCCCAGGGGACGAAACACCATATATTTT
TRBJ1-1 | - | - | TRBV10-1 | CASSDRVGVTEAFF | TGCGCCAGCAGCGACCGGGTAGGGGTCACTGAAGCTTTCTTT
TRBJ2-7 | - | - | TRBV19 | CASKRGNGRYEQYF | TGTGCCAGTAAACGGGGCAATGGGAGGTACGAGCAGTACTTC